This is a list of T cell receptor beta chains from one sample in a study of PD-1 blockade in classical Hodgkin lymphoma. Sequencing used immunoSEQ multiplex PCR; TCRdb keeps in-frame clones, though not all of them. The sample carries 96,000 or so clones, about 93% recorded once. This material consisted of peripheral blood mononuclear cells (PBMCs), taken before the fourth cycle of nivolumab. All receptors derive from a human donor with classical Hodgkin lymphoma. CDR3s include the opening cysteine and the closing phenylalanine or tryptophan. Each record gives: J gene, V gene, CDR3 protein.

TRBJ2-1	TRBV27	CASSFGTSGDYNEQFF
TRBJ1-5	TRBV30	CAWKRLQGDQPQHF
TRBJ1-1	TRBV5-1	CASSLASGNTEAFF
TRBJ1-5	TRBV28	CASIQGAPLGQPQHF
TRBJ2-7	TRBV10-1	CASSEDYHEQYF
TRBJ1-1	TRBV27	CASSFTGTGPNTEAFF
TRBJ1-6	TRBV2	CASSLGQGYNSPLHF
TRBJ2-1	TRBV9	CASSVESGRTNEQFF
TRBJ2-1	TRBV6-5	CASSYSLDYRNEQFF
TRBJ2-7	TRBV18	CASSRATGRRVSYEQYF
TRBJ1-2	TRBV27	CASSPTQGNYGYTF
TRBJ1-6	TRBV27	CASSPENSPLHF
TRBJ2-5	TRBV15	CATSRGLAGGEETQYF
TRBJ2-7	TRBV30	CAWERPGGYEQYF
TRBJ2-7	TRBV28	CASRRAGGPGYEQYF
TRBJ1-1	TRBV27	CASIFRKRQWDLNTEAFF
TRBJ1-1	TRBV6-1	CASSDQPLIEAFF
TRBJ1-2	TRBV7-9	CASSGTDLLSLGYTF
TRBJ2-2	TRBV19	CASSIVRIAAPGGHTGELFF
TRBJ2-7	TRBV5-1	CASSAARGPEQYF
TRBJ1-2	TRBV10-2	CASSFRKALHGYTF
TRBJ2-3	TRBV4-2	CASSQDPRPRWGQGNTDTQYF
TRBJ2-1	TRBV25-1	CASSESAVEGLFF
TRBJ2-6	TRBV5-1	CASSSPSGGANWANVLTF
TRBJ2-2	TRBV27	CASSTSGRAVTGELFF
TRBJ2-3	TRBV19	CASRRLAGGTDTQYF
TRBJ1-2	TRBV6-1	CASSEDGGGRGYTF
TRBJ2-7	TRBV11-2	CASSLWQSPRYRRSYEQYF
TRBJ2-3	TRBV7-3	CASSPSWGSSTDTQYF
TRBJ2-3	TRBV6-1	CASRGLSTDTQYF
TRBJ2-1	TRBV21-1	CASNGPGQGCNEQFF
TRBJ1-1	TRBV4-1	CASSQDPPGEYGATEAFF
TRBJ2-4	TRBV11-2	CASSDRDINIQYF
TRBJ2-3	TRBV7-6	CASSLAETPRDTQYF
TRBJ1-5	TRBV6-1	CASSSPGQGNQPQHF
TRBJ2-7	TRBV7-2	CASSPGYEQYF
TRBJ2-7	TRBV9	CASSVGLSGWEQYF
TRBJ2-7	TRBV28	CASSLSGTGEISYYEQYF
TRBJ2-7	TRBV9	CASSGQKGPYEQYF
TRBJ1-4	TRBV18	CASSILGPGQGRPEKLFF
TRBJ1-3	TRBV5-1	CASSATGSGNTIYF
TRBJ2-6	TRBV5-7	CASGGYVQSRANVLTF
TRBJ2-7	TRBV27	CASRHAGTGGNEQYF
TRBJ1-4	TRBV6-1	CASSARPGQGLPTNEKLFF
TRBJ1-5	TRBV27	CASSSIGALRSLGNYSNQPQHF
TRBJ1-3	TRBV5-1	CASRPTGGFGNTIYF
TRBJ2-1	TRBV18	CASQMGGSYNEQFF
TRBJ2-1	TRBV7-2	CASSPQTGLAGVWNEQFF
TRBJ2-2	TRBV29-1	CSVERNRGTGELFF
TRBJ1-4	TRBV6-4	CASSEQGARNEKLFF
TRBJ1-1	TRBV5-4	CASSQGLNTEAFF
TRBJ2-1	TRBV10-1	CASSEASGRENEQFF
TRBJ2-5	TRBV5-4	CASSLRTGKETQYF
TRBJ2-1	TRBV19	CASSKGSNEQFF
TRBJ1-5	TRBV2	CASSESGGFGNQPQHF